This entry describes one TCR beta chain. It has no known antigen specificity. Base qualities were left out, and no much larger clone turns up one base away. These data come from a study of Ad26.COV2.S vaccination and SARS-CoV-2 variants listed by TCRdb under 2021. Background on the whole study: Donors in the vaccine arm were drawn from COV1001, a phase I-IIa trial of Ad26.COV2.S in healthy adults that was multicentre, randomized, double-blind and placebo-controlled. Ad26.COV2.S was administered intramuscularly at 5 x 10^10 or 1 x 10^11 viral particles, either as a single shot or as two shots given 56 days apart. TCRbeta repertoire sequencing served as the tool for gauging how specific and how broad the SARS-CoV-2-reactive T cell receptors were following Ad26.COV2.S vaccination. The TCR-sequenced set comprised approximately 30 samples: around 20 Ad26.COV2.S vaccine recipients, 5 placebo recipients and 8 SARS-CoV-2 convalescent individuals. Participants in the trial were split at random into five groups of five each, receiving low-dose or high-dose Ad26.COV2.S once or twice, or else placebo on both occasions. Throughout the experiments and outcome assessment, investigators stayed blinded to trial group allocation. Results the study describes overall, beyond this receptor: Substantial breadth of spike-specific CD8+ and CD4+ T cell responses was reported after vaccination. Higher spike-specific TCR breadth was observed in Ad26.COV2.S recipients than in placebo recipients (P = 0.0014). According to the authors, total T cell responses may have been underestimated by the TCR breadth and depth analyses. The study was not powered to compare responses between vaccine doses or regimens. Vaccine and placebo recipients had comparable non-spike TCR breadth, which fits with the vaccine containing only spike.

TCRbeta CDR3 regions were sequenced with the immunoSEQ Assay. After extraction, genomic DNA underwent amplification by bias-controlled multiplex PCR, followed by high-throughput sequencing. On the study's bioinformatics: To quantify the absolute abundance of every unique TCRbeta CDR3 region, sequences were collapsed and filtered. T cell fraction was estimated by normalization of TCRbeta template counts to usable DNA, with usable DNA being measured through amplification of reference genes present in all nucleated cells. Repertoire TCRs were annotated as SARS-CoV-2-specific when V gene, CDR3 amino acid sequence and J gene were exactly matched to a known reactive TCR set. The reference SARS-CoV-2 TCR set was derived from MIRA and filtered for enrichment in COVID-19-positive ImmuneCODE repertoires, a step that removed public or cross-reactive TCRs. Based on the MIRA antigens, annotated TCRs were further analysed at the level of specific ORF or position within ORF. Breadth was defined as the number of annotated unique rearrangements divided by the total number of unique productive rearrangements, and depth was defined as the summed frequency of the annotated unique rearrangements. Group comparisons of TCR breadth used two-sided Wilcoxon rank-sum tests. In its TCRdb copy, this immuneACCESS table keeps in-frame sequences only and misses some clones. Where compared with another copy, unresolved V genes explain less than half of these, and the others have no known cause. The DNA was the basis for D and trimming; V, J and clone size are from that table. Within this sample are about 350,000 clones, with about 86% of them counted one time only. Roughly 10% of the sample is taken by the ten largest.

The label giving this sample's treatment or condition can be read as: some 19 received Ad26.COV2.S at low or high dose, single or two shots; roughly 5 received placebo; per-sample allocation not given. Repertoires of vaccine and placebo recipients were sequenced from samples taken on day 63 after the first injection. In Cohort 1b, 20 to 25 adults aged 18-55 years were enrolled at a single site in Boston, USA, between 29 July and 7 August 2020. As a vaccine, Ad26.COV2.S was a replication-incompetent adenovirus type 26 vector that expressed a prefusion-stabilized SARS-CoV-2 spike protein derived from the original Wuhan strain. The sample was peripheral blood, taken in a trial of Ad26.COV2.S vaccine versus placebo. The clonotype comes from a person between 18 and 65 years old who received the Ad26.COV2.S COVID-19 vaccine or a placebo.

The CDR3 protein is CASSGRGTHNSPLHF. At the DNA level, the sequence is TGCGCCAGCAGCGGGCGGGGGACTCATAATTCACCCCTCCACTTT. The rearranged segments are TRBV5-1 and TRBJ1-6; the D region possibly corresponds to TRBD1 (5 bases align). Relative to germline, V is 4 bases shorter and J is 5 bases shorter, with 13 bases between their ends. The CDR3, from cysteine to phenylalanine, totals 15 residues. The only DNA kept is the CDR3, 45 bases in frame from the first base. CDR1 is given as SGHRS and CDR2 as YFSETQ, both from the germline V gene.